This T cell receptor beta chain was sequenced during a study of beta chain features in type 1 diabetes listed by TCRdb under 2018. Broadly, across the study: Mean age, gender distribution, total cell number and subset yield did not differ between patients and healthy donors. In the study, TCRB repertoires of sorted circulating CD4+ T cell subsets from recently diagnosed type 1 diabetes patients were compared with those of matched healthy donors. Regulatory and stem cell-like memory subsets were isolated from only 8 patients and roughly 8 healthy donors, whereas naive and central memory subsets came from all 30 or so donors. A total of roughly 99,000,000 sorted cells were examined across all samples, and the number of cells per subset was strongly correlated with RNA yield. The investigation overall reported the following: At VDJ recombination sites, patients with type 1 diabetes made fewer insertions and deleted more nucleotides, a pattern implying thymic rearrangement abnormalities. Because cDNA was sequenced instead of genomic DNA, highly expressing activated cells could be over-represented, though the groups showed no difference in activation or CD3 levels. Shorter templates might have been favored by PCR, but patient and control samples were amplified and corrected together, so both groups would have been affected equally by any skew. HLA sub-analyses involved small numbers of individuals, so any influence of HLA type on TCRB rearrangement remained unresolved. In all four CD4+ subsets, TCRB CDR3 length was moderately but significantly shorter in type 1 diabetes patients. Naive, central memory and regulatory TCRB repertoires appeared more similar among patients than among healthy donors.

A single peripheral blood draw of about 116 mL on average was collected from each donor into heparinised tubes. Naive, central memory, regulatory and stem cell-like memory CD4+ T cells were sorted on a BD FACSAria II using a panel including CD45RO, CCR7, CD25, CD127, CD95 and CD27. A purity above 95% was achieved for all sorted populations. PBMCs were isolated immediately by Lymphoprep density gradient centrifugation and stained directly without culture. So that batch effects would be minimized, each experiment stained and sorted samples in pairs, pairing one healthy donor with one patient. This clone was detected only a few times. Its antigen remains unidentified. Base-call qualities are not available, and no considerably larger clone is one nucleotide away. The cysteine opens and the phenylalanine closes a CDR3 of 13 amino acids. Just the 39-base CDR3 DNA is kept, in frame starting at base 1. In the germline V gene, CDR1 corresponds to SNHLY and CDR2 to FYNNEI. V is shortened by 1 base, J by 6 bases, and the region joining them spans 9 bases.

The High Capacity cDNA Reverse Transcription Kit was used to reverse transcribe all of the isolated RNA, meaning that expressed TCRB transcripts were what got sequenced. Deep immunoSEQ sequencing was performed on naive, central memory and regulatory T cell samples, with an average of around 3.5 million total reads per sample. Sorted cells were lysed in RLT buffer, and RNA was extracted using DNase-treated RNeasy Micro or Mini kits according to cell number. Each cell subset was processed on its own to prevent cross-contamination, while patient and healthy donor samples were processed together. The immunoSEQ multiplex PCR was used to amplify TCRB sequences from cDNA, yielding 87-bp fragments that span the CDR3 region. Sequencing of the amplicons was performed on the Illumina HiSeq platform. As for the original processing: PCR bias was computationally corrected using synthetic template baselines, reads within Hamming distance 2 were collapsed, and singletons that could not be merged were discarded. Reads were aligned against IMGT to assign V, D and J genes, CDR3 length and insertions or deletions at six rearrangement sites. Clonotype counts were normalized to sorted cell number within each subset before computing true diversity and Gini coefficients with the tcR R package. The overlap coefficient, calculated on TCRB nucleotide sequences, was used to quantify repertoire sharing. Out-of-frame TCRB sequences from naive cells were analyzed as a proxy for the pre-selection repertoire. In TCRdb, the immuneACCESS table is reduced to in-frame sequences with V and J assigned. These tables do not hold every clone; where another copy was compared, an unresolved V gene accounts for under half, and the others remain unexplained. The DNA was the basis for D and trimming; V, J and clone size are from that table. The sample records about 280,000 clones, around 16% of which are singletons. The ten largest account for more than 0.015% of the sample.

The chain is assembled from TRBV2 and TRBJ1-1, with a weak D call of TRBD1 (5 bases match). Sequencing was done on a sample of naive CD4+ T cells from blood. The meaning of the sample's cell subset or site label: true naive CD4+ T cells. This receptor was taken from a man aged 18 to 30 with type 1 diabetes. The bases read TGTGCCAGCAGTGAAGTCAGGGAAGCTGAAGCTTTCTTT. Translated, it gives CASSEVREAEAFF.